This TCR beta chain was documented in a study of T cells in Graves' hyperthyroidism and ophthalmopathy. Study-level results: Onset of ophthalmopathy came a median 6.5 months after the model predicted it.

This clonotype has at least ten counts. Its target is not known. RNA transcripts served as the template for amplifying TCR beta CDR3 regions. First-round RT-PCR with HTBI primers amplified the TCR CDR3 region. TCRdb analysed the multiplex PCR reads with MiXCR anew, one entry per CDR3 protein. Of hundreds of thousands of distinct CDR3 sequences in the sample, roughly 15% were seen once. Across 18 months, stable Graves' hyperthyroidism was marked by no progression to ophthalmopathy. The CDR3 length is 15 residues. Germline CDR1 is KGHDR and CDR2 is SFDVKD. Losses at the gene ends were 4 bases for V and 2 bases for J; bases not matched to a gene: 3.

V and J are TRBV24-1 and TRBJ2-1; 8 bases match TRBD1. This TCR derives from a woman under 30 with Graves' hyperthyroidism. Sequenced input: blood. DNA of the CDR3: TGTGCCACCAGTGAGGACAGGGCCCCCTACAATGAGCAGTTCTTC. Encoded protein: CATSEDRAPYNEQFF.